These 10 T cell receptor beta chains share one sample of origin, sequenced in a study of cytomegalovirus exposure and HLA in healthy donors. Researchers ran the PCR with 60 Vbeta and 13 Jbeta primers. The data were produced by immunoSEQ multiplex PCR, yet TCRdb's version contains in-frame clones alone and is incomplete. The sample includes 150,000 or so clones, over 65% of them seen just once. Specimen: PBMCs. These receptors came from a young man in good health and CMV-seronegative.

The chain couples TRBV7-8 to TRBJ2-7, with D maybe TRBD1 (6 bases). The CDR3 contains 13 residues. Trimming took 4 bases from V and 2 from J, leaving 9 bases between them. Germline lookup yields CDR1 SGHVS and CDR2 FQNEAQ. The chain's CDR3 is CASSSGQTYEQYF. Written as DNA, the CDR3 is TGTGCCAGCAGCTCCGGACAGACCTACGAGCAGTACTTC.

This chain joins TRBV19 and TRBJ1-1; no reliable D call. The germline gives CDR1 LNHDA, CDR2 SQIVND (reference sequence). The CDR3 totals 12 residues. The V gene lost 10 bases and the J gene lost 1 base, with 10 bases spanning the gap. The CDR3 DNA follows: TGTGCCACCCAGGAGGGGAACACTGAAGCTTTCTTT. It codes for CATQEGNTEAFF.

The chain combines TRBV5-6 with TRBJ2-3, with D possibly matching TRBD1 (5 bases). The ends were cut back, 4 bases at V and 5 bases at J, with 14 bases in the middle. The CDR3 covers 14 residues. Germline loops: CDR1 SGHDT, CDR2 YYEEEE. CDR3: CASSGISQGDTQYF. CDR3 in DNA: TGTGCCAGCAGCGGGATCTCTCAGGGAGATACGCAGTATTTT. Based on the CDR3 plus reference TRBV5-6 and TRBJ2-3, the full variable domain is DAGVTQSPTHLIKTRGQQVTLRCSPKSGHDTVSWYQQALGQGPQFIFQYYEEEERQRGNFPDRFSGHQFPNYSSELNVNALLLGDSALYLCASSGISQGDTQYFGPGTRLTVL.

There are a few counts of this clone. V usage is TRBV5-1 and J usage is TRBJ2-2; the D is unclear. In germline, CDR1 is SGHRS, CDR2 YFSETQ. Between the trimmed V and J ends, which lost 0 bases and 3 bases, there was a span of 6 bases. The CDR3 covers 14 residues. The CDR3 sequence: CASSLDGYTGELFF. Written as DNA, the CDR3 is TGCGCCAGCAGCTTGGACGGGTACACCGGGGAGCTGTTTTTT.

This clone was detected once. The J gene is TRBJ2-1, the V gene TRBV15; D possibly corresponds to TRBD2 (6 bases). Trimming took 1 base from V and 4 from J, leaving 11 bases between them. This CDR3 has 15 amino acids. Germline-derived CDR1 and CDR2 are LNHNV and YYDKDF (reference sequence). This CDR3 reads CATSRGGTGYNEQFF. The CDR3 region has the DNA TGTGCCACCAGCAGAGGGGGGACTGGGTACAATGAGCAGTTCTTC.

This rearrangement joins TRBV14 to TRBJ2-7; D gene unclear. Germline CDR1 is SGHDN and CDR2 is FVKESK. CDR3 length: 11 residues. Trimming removed 0 bases from V and 8 bases from J, with 5 bases in between. The CDR3 loop is CASSQDRQQYF. Here the CDR3 DNA reads TGTGCCAGCAGCCAAGACAGGCAGCAGTACTTC. The full variable domain, in which reference TRBV14 and TRBJ2-7 provide the parts outside the CDR3, is EAGVTQFPSHSVIEKGQTVTLRCDPISGHDNLYWYRRVMGKEIKFLLHFVKESKQDESGMPNNRFLAERTGGTYSTLKVQPAELEDSGVYFCASSQDRQQYFGPGTRLTVT.

This rearrangement joins TRBV9 to TRBJ2-2; tentative D call: TRBD2 (5 bases). The germline V gene encodes CDR1 SGDLS and CDR2 YYNGEE. The CDR3 has 15 residues. With 0 bases removed from V and 6 bases from J, the gap between germline ends came to 12 bases. Here the CDR3 reads CASSVDGSGAGELFF. The CDR3 region has the DNA TGTGCCAGCAGCGTAGATGGGTCCGGGGCCGGGGAGCTGTTTTTT.

J is TRBJ1-2 and V is TRBV9; TRBD1 matches at 10 bases. The V gene end was trimmed by 7 bases and the J gene end by 5 bases; junction bases not matched to a gene: 5. CDR3 length equals 13 residues. Germline V CDR1 and CDR2: SGDLS, YYNGEE. CDR3 sequence: CASAGQGEYGYTF. The CDR3 nucleotides read TGTGCCAGCGCAGGACAGGGGGAGTATGGCTACACCTTC.

The DNA for the CDR3 is TGCGCCAGCAGCTTGTTGCAGGGGCAGGACACTGAAGCTTTCTTT. Its protein is CASSLLQGQDTEAFF. The chain has TRBV5-1 and TRBJ1-1, with D perhaps matching TRBD1 (6 bases). Trimming took 1 base from V and 3 from J, leaving 13 bases between them. The germline CDR1 and CDR2 sequences are SGHRS and YFSETQ. The CDR3 has 15 residues.

The chain combines TRBV30 with TRBJ1-4; possibly TRBD1 for D (5 bases). Trimming cost V 2 bases and J 3 bases, with 13 bases left between them. The CDR3 is 15 residues long. Germline CDR1 GTSNPN, CDR2 SVGIG (reference sequence). CDR3 sequence (DNA): TGTGCCTGGAGTAACAGGATAGGAGCTAATGAAAAACTGTTTTTT. Its translation is CAWSNRIGANEKLFF.